The sequence of this T cell receptor (beta chain) was determined in a study of shared clonotypes between healthy human individuals. Assay execution took place at the deep level. The repertoire was sequenced with immunoSEQ multiplex PCR; TCRdb's copy has only in-frame clones and lacks some. The sample holds millions of clones, about 92% seen once. Germline assignment: CDR1 WNHNN and CDR2 SYGVQD (reference sequence). The CDR3 totals 15 residues. V lost 4 bases to trimming and J lost 1 base; unmatched junction nucleotides: 2. Caucasian adults living in Nashville, Tennessee, provided all samples. Study-wide points: Sampling used blood alone; tissue repertoires probably differ. Deeper or shallower sequencing was expected to change how clonotypes are shared among donors.

With regard to this clone: What it binds is unknown. The same CDR3 can be traced to other DNA sequences in this sample.

The J gene is TRBJ2-1, the V gene TRBV10-1; 9 bases align to TRBD2. This TCR was sampled from a man younger than 30 in good health. The sample comprised naive CD4+ T cells sorted from blood. The subset was: CD45RA+ positively selected. The CDR3 nucleotides read TGCGCCAGCAGTGGGGCGGGAGGGTCCTACAATGAGCAGTTCTTC. Residues: CASSGAGGSYNEQFF.